The T cell receptor (beta chain) under discussion was sequenced for a study of T cell responses to AZD1222 COVID-19 vaccine. Per the germline V gene, CDR1 is MGHRA and CDR2 is YSYEKL. This CDR3 region has 13 residues. Trimming cost V 4 bases and J 3 bases; bases outside gene matches: 0. Doses given second, at about 4 or about 12 weeks, were pooled. Details on this clone: Antigen unknown.

General study results and limits: At study baseline, merely more than 5 AZD1222 recipients were seropositive.

Only in-frame clones appear in the TCRdb table, and some are missing; sequencing was by immunoSEQ multiplex PCR. The sample includes 65,000 to 90,000 clones, 85% to 90% of them seen just once. The V call is TRBV4-1, the J call TRBJ2-7; 10 nucleotides agree with TRBD1. Sequenced material: peripheral blood, taken 28 days after the second AZD1222 dose. The TCR was taken from an adult who received the AZD1222 COVID-19 vaccine. The CDR3 bases are TGCGCCAGCAGCCGGGACAGGGGCTACGAGCAGTACGTC. The encoded protein is CASSRDRGYEQYV.